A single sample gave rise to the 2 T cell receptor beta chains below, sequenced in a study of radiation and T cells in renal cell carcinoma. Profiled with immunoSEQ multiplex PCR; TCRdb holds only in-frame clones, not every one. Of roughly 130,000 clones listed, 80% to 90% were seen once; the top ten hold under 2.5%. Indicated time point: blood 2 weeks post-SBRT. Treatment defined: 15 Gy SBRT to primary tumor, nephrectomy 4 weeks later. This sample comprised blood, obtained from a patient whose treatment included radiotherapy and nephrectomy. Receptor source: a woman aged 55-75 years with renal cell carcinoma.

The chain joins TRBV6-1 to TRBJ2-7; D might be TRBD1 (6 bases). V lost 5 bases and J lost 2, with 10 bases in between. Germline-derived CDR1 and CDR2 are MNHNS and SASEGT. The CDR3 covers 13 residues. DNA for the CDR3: TGTGCCAGCAGTTTCTCAGGGGCCTACGAGCAGTACTTC. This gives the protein CASSFSGAYEQYF.

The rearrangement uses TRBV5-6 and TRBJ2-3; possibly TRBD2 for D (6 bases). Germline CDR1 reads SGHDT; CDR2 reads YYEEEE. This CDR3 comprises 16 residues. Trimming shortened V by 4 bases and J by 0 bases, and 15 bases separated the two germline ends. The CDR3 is CASSPGTGESTDTQYF. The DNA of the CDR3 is TGTGCCAGCAGCCCCGGTACGGGAGAGAGCACAGATACGCAGTATTTT.